One and the same sample provided the 21 T cell receptor beta chains below, sequenced in a study of T cells expressing NK-cell markers. TCRdb reprocessed the 5' RACE reads, with one entry per CDR3 protein and no DNA. The sample data list fewer than 400,000 distinct CDR3 sequences. The sequenced material came from blood T cells: a sorted CD56 or NKG2C T cell subset, CD4+ or CD8+ T cells, or bulk PBMC T cells (not recorded which). The receptors were sampled from a man aged 18-75 years in good health.

The rearrangement uses TRBV12-3 or TRBV12-4 and TRBJ2-5; the D gene TCRdb calls, TRBD1, cannot be checked with no DNA. This CDR3 has 13 amino acids. The chain's CDR3 is CASSLGAVGTQYF.

The chain couples TRBV7-2 to TRBJ1-5; the D call of TRBD1 rests on TCRdb alone, since no DNA is present to check it. The length of the CDR3 is 15 residues. Germline V gene sequence: CDR1 SGHTA, CDR2 FQGNSA. The CDR3 here is CASSYRIGDNQPQHF.

The V call is TRBV20-1, the J call TRBJ1-2. This CDR3 contains 11 residues. The V gene's germline CDR1 is DFQATT and CDR2 SNEGSKA (reference sequence). CDR3 sequence: CSARVFYGYTF.

CDR3 residues: CASRARTAYSSTDTQYF. This chain joins TRBV7-9 and TRBJ2-3; TCRdb indicates TRBD1, and absent DNA this call remains unverified. This CDR3 region has 17 residues. Germline CDR1 SEHNR, CDR2 FQNEAQ (reference sequence).

The chain employs TRBV11-2 and TRBJ2-4; with no DNA, the TCRdb D assignment of TRBD1 cannot be verified. This CDR3 is 14 amino acids long. Germline V lookup: CDR1 SGHAT, CDR2 FQNNGV. CDR3 amino acids: CASSRDRGPNIQYF. Looking up the rest from reference TRBV11-2 and TRBJ2-4 gives the full variable domain: EAGVAQSPRYKIIEKRQSVAFWCNPISGHATLYWYQQILGQGPKLLIQFQNNGVVDDSQLPKDRFSAERLKGVDSTLKIQPAKLEDSAVYLCASSRDRGPNIQYFGAGTRLSVL.

The genes are TRBV19 and TRBJ2-1; TCRdb selects TRBD1, and the lack of DNA leaves this call unchecked. CDR3 size: 18 residues. Germline CDR1 LNHDA, CDR2 SQIVND (reference sequence). The CDR3 sequence is CASSTPQGLGRGYNEQFF.

The rearrangement uses TRBV6-5 and TRBJ1-1; TCRdb returns TRBD1, unconfirmable since there is no DNA. The CDR3 contains 15 residues. CDR1 MNHEY and CDR2 SVGAGI come from the germline V gene. CDR3 loop: CASSYYTTGAAEAFF.

The chain uses TRBV12-3 or TRBV12-4 and TRBJ2-3; TCRdb's D gene call, TRBD2, goes unchecked for lack of DNA. This CDR3 spans 20 amino acids. CDR3 sequence reads: CASSRSLAGGASLAPDTQYF.

The chain links TRBV27 to TRBJ1-1. Germline CDR1 reads MNHEY; CDR2 reads SMNVEV (reference sequence). There are 15 residues in the CDR3. The CDR3: CASRLTGVLNTEAFF.

V gene TRBV10-3 combines with J gene TRBJ1-1. The CDR3 runs 17 residues. CDR1 is ENHRY, CDR2 SYGVKD, per germline. CDR3 protein: CAISESLYRTVNTEAFF.

The CDR3 loop is CASSLGGDGLGELFF. The V and J genes are TRBV5-1 and TRBJ2-2; TCRdb's D gene call, TRBD2, goes unchecked for lack of DNA. CDR1 and CDR2 from the germline V gene are SGHRS and YFSETQ. The length of the CDR3 is 15 residues.

V gene TRBV29-1 combines with J gene TRBJ2-5; TCRdb outputs TRBD1, but without DNA this stays unchecked. Germline loops: CDR1 SQVTM, CDR2 ANQGSEA. The CDR3 runs 14 residues. CDR3 sequence: CSVWDRGVQETQYF.

This chain uses TRBV28 with TRBJ1-2. This CDR3 is built from 16 residues. The germline V gene encodes CDR1 MDHEN and CDR2 SYDVKM. The CDR3 reads CASRRGALQPHYGYTF.

The genes are TRBV4-1 and TRBJ2-1; the TCRdb call, TRBD1, lacks DNA for checking. Looked up from germline, CDR1 is MGHRA and CDR2 is YSYEKL. The length of the CDR3 is 19 residues. This chain's CDR3 is CASSQLLRGVAGLRNEQFF.

The chain has TRBV7-9 and TRBJ2-1; checking the TCRdb D call of TRBD2 is not possible without DNA. In germline, CDR1 is SEHNR, CDR2 FQNEAQ (reference sequence). This CDR3 has 15 residues. CDR3 residues: CASSARPSSYNEQFF. The full variable domain, rest sourced from reference TRBV7-9 and TRBJ2-1, is DTGVSQNPRHKITKRGQNVTFRCDPISEHNRLYWYRQTLGQGPEFLTYFQNEAQLEKSRLLSDRFSAERPKGSFSTLEIQRTEQGDSAMYLCASSARPSSYNEQFFGPGTRLTVL.

The V call is TRBV6-1, the J call TRBJ2-7; there is no DNA to check the TCRdb D call of TRBD1. Germline V gene sequence: CDR1 MNHNS, CDR2 SASEGT. The CDR3 runs 15 residues. CDR3 loop: CASKSGGAVNREQYF.

The chain has TRBV10-3 and TRBJ2-5; without DNA, the TCRdb call of TRBD2 cannot be checked. Germline CDR1 ENHRY, CDR2 SYGVKD. The CDR3 covers 15 residues. The CDR3 spells CAISELQGGQETQYF.

The genes are TRBV7-3 and TRBJ2-2. The CDR3 loop spans 13 amino acids. Germline loops: CDR1 SGHTA, CDR2 FQGTGA. CDR3 sequence reads: CASSLIGTGELFF.

This chain joins TRBV18 and TRBJ2-1; TCRdb's D call of TRBD1 is untestable without DNA. CDR1 and CDR2 from the germline V gene are KGHSH and LQKENI. This CDR3 is built from 16 residues. CDR3: CASSLYGQGEYNEQFF.

The chain uses TRBV4-1 and TRBJ1-1. Per germline, CDR1 MGHRA and CDR2 YSYEKL. The CDR3 is 19 residues long. The CDR3 loop is CASSQSRSFEFRTNTEAFF.

The CDR3 loop reads CASSSLAGTRNEQFF. The chain recombines TRBV7-3 with TRBJ2-1; without DNA, the TCRdb call of TRBD2 cannot be checked. CDR1 is SGHTA and CDR2 is FQGTGA in the germline V gene. The CDR3 runs to 15 residues.